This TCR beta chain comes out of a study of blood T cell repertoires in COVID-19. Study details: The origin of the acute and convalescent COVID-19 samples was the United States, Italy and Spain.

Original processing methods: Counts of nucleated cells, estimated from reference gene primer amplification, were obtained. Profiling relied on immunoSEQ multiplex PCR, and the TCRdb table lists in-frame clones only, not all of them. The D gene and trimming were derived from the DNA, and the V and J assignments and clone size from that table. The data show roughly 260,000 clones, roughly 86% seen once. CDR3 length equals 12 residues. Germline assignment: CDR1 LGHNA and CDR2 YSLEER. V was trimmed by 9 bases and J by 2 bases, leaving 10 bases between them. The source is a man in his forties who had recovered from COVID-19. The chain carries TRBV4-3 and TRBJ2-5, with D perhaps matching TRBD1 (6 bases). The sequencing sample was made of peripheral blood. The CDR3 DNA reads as TGCGCCAGAGGACAGTCGCAAGAGACCCAGTACTTC. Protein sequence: CARGQSQETQYF.